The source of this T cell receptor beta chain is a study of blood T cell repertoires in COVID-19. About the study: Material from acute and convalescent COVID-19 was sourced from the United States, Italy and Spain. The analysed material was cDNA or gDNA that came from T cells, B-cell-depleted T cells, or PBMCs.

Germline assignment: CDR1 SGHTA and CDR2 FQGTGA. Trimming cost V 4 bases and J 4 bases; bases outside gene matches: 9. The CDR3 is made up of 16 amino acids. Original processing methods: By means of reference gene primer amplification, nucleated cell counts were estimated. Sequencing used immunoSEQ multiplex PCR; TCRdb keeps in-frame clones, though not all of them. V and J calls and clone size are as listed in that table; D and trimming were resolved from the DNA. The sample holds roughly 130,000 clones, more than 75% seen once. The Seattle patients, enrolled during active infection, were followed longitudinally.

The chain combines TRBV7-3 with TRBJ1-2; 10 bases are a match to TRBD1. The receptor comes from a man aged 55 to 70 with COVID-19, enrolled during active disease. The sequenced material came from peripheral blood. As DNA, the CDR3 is TGTGCCAGCAGCTCCCCTGACAGGGGGCCTCGCTATGGCTACACCTTC. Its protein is CASSSPDRGPRYGYTF.